The source of this T cell receptor beta chain is a study of T cells after yellow fever vaccination. With 5 bases clipped from V and 7 bases from J, the junction kept 6 bases outside the gene matches. CDR3 length: 14 amino acids. The germline V gene has CDR1 SGHAT and CDR2 FQNNGV. This clonotype was picked up a small number of times. Each CDR3 protein is one row after TCRdb ran MiXCR on the 5' RACE reads. This table holds about 340,000 distinct CDR3 sequences, approximately 3.9% found once. This sample comprised PBMCs, obtained 5 days after the yellow fever booster vaccination. This clonotype was obtained from a man in his late teens or twenties who received the YFV17D yellow fever vaccine. The chain employs TRBV11-2 and TRBJ2-1; 9 bases are a match to TRBD2. DNA for the CDR3: TGTGCCAGCAGCGTAGCGGGGGCCGGGAATGAGCAGTTCTTC. As protein: CASSVAGAGNEQFF. Supplemented by reference TRBV11-2 and TRBJ2-1, the full variable domain reads EAGVAQSPRYKIIEKRQSVAFWCNPISGHATLYWYQQILGQGPKLLIQFQNNGVVDDSQLPKDRFSAERLKGVDSTLKIQPAKLEDSAVYLCASSVAGAGNEQFFGPGTRLTVL.